The 21 T cell receptor beta chains reported below all come from one sample, sequenced in a study of glioma-infiltrating T cells. Using RNA template, CDR3s of TCR alpha and beta were amplified with iRepertoire arm-PCR. MiXCR, run by TCRdb on the multiplex PCR reads, gives a single entry per CDR3 protein. The table lists 160,000 or so distinct CDR3 sequences, about 46% of them singletons. The sequenced sample was glioma tissue, nonneoplastic brain tissue, or PBMCs (not recorded which). The receptors stem from a human donor with low-grade glioma or glioblastoma, undergoing nonglioma brain surgery, or in good health (not recorded which).

This rearrangement joins TRBV12-3 or TRBV12-4 to TRBJ2-7, with TRBD2 identical over 7 bases. The CDR3 loop spans 13 amino acids. Trimming at V came to 7 bases and at J to 2 bases, leaving 5 bases not matched to a gene. The CDR3 DNA is TGTGCCAGCAATTCGGGAGGAACCTACGAGCAGTACTTC. This translates into CASNSGGTYEQYF.

With regard to this clonotype: Its ends do not fully match the called genes, so a read error is possible. The chain recombines TRBV2 with TRBJ2-3; tentatively, D is TRBD1 (5 bases). Germline loops: CDR1 SNHLY, CDR2 FYNNEI. The CDR3 has 14 amino acids. The CDR3 DNA sequence: TGTGCCAGCAATGGGGCAGGATGGGCAGAAACGCAGTATTTT. It yields the protein CASNGAGWAETQYF.

This clonotype was counted at least ten times. The rearrangement links TRBV20-1 to TRBJ2-1; D assignment may be TRBD1 or TRBD2 (5 bases each). Trimming removed 4 bases at V and 7 bases at J, with 11 bases between. CDR1 and CDR2 from the germline V gene are DFQATT and SNEGSKA (reference sequence). The CDR3 contains 12 residues. CDR3 protein: CSATRGVNEQFF. The CDR3 coding sequence is TGCAGTGCTACTCGAGGGGTGAATGAGCAGTTCTTC.

As to this clonotype: This may stem from a read error, because a much larger clone lies one nucleotide away. The V gene is TRBV7-3, the J gene TRBJ2-3; D might be TRBD2 (6 bases). Germline V CDR1 and CDR2: SGHTA, FQGTGA. CDR3 length: 15 amino acids. Trimming took 7 bases from V and 2 from J, leaving 16 bases between them. The CDR3 coding sequence is TGTGCCAGCAAAAGACTAGAGGGAGACACAGATACGCAGTATTTT. Amino acids: CASKRLEGDTDTQYF.

Comments on this clonotype: A much larger clone differs from this one at a single base, so this may be a read error. V gene TRBV20-1 combines with J gene TRBJ2-7; D is ambiguous. This CDR3 comprises 14 residues. V was cut by 5 bases and J by 2 bases, with 16 bases left in between. CDR1 is DFQATT and CDR2 is SNEGSKA in the germline V gene (reference sequence). CDR3 nucleotides: TGCAGTGCTGGTATCCCCGACGGCCCCTACGAGCAGTACTTC. Translating it yields CSAGIPDGPYEQYF.

This clonotype has ten or more counts. The chain joins TRBV10-3 to TRBJ2-1, with D maybe TRBD1 (6 bases). Germline CDR1 is ENHRY and CDR2 is SYGVKD. V was trimmed by 3 bases and J by 6 bases, leaving 15 bases between them. The CDR3 is 15 amino acids. The CDR3 is CAISDQGQVVNEQFF. The DNA for the CDR3 is TGTGCCATCAGTGACCAGGGGCAGGTTGTCAATGAGCAGTTCTTC.

This clonotype appeared a few times. The rearrangement links TRBV29-1 to TRBJ2-5, with TRBD2 identical over 9 bases. Looked up from germline, CDR1 is SQVTM and CDR2 is ANQGSEA. This CDR3 is 13 amino acids long. V was pared by 4 bases and J by 4 bases, with 4 bases of the junction left unmatched. This CDR3 is CSVVAGDGETQYF. The CDR3 bases are TGCAGCGTTGTAGCGGGAGATGGAGAGACCCAGTACTTC.

This clonotype was seen a few times. This chain links TRBV4-2 with TRBJ2-1; D possibly corresponds to TRBD2 (5 bases). In germline, CDR1 is LGHNA, CDR2 YNFKEQ. The CDR3 has 15 residues. Between the trimmed V and J ends, which lost 8 bases and 4 bases, there was a span of 18 bases. The CDR3 loop reads CASSNPSSDYNEQFF. CDR3 nucleotides: TGTGCCAGCTCCAATCCTAGCAGTGATTACAATGAGCAGTTCTTC.

A word on this clonotype: A clone one base away is much larger, so this may be a read error. This chain joins TRBV18 and TRBJ2-3; TRBD1 agrees at 8 bases. This CDR3 comprises 16 residues. Germline V lookup: CDR1 KGHSH, CDR2 LQKENI. With V trimmed by 4 bases and J by 1 base, 7 bases remained unmatched. In nucleotides, the CDR3 is TGTGCCAGCTCACGGACCCGGACAGGGCGCACAGATACGCAGTATTTT. Encoded protein: CASSRTRTGRTDTQYF.

The chain joins TRBV18 to TRBJ2-5; the D is unclear. CDR1 KGHSH and CDR2 LQKENI come from the germline V gene. Trimming took off 3 bases at V and 4 bases at J, with 6 bases between the two ends. The CDR3 loop spans 12 amino acids. The CDR3: CASSPDPETQYF. The CDR3 nucleotides read TGTGCCAGCTCACCGGATCCAGAGACCCAGTACTTC.

This clonotype was observed at least ten times. The chain links TRBV2 to TRBJ2-1, with D maybe TRBD2 (5 bases). Germline CDR1 reads SNHLY; CDR2 reads FYNNEI. V was shortened by 7 bases and J by 12 bases, with 16 bases between the two germline ends. The CDR3 is made up of 12 amino acids. In nucleotides, the CDR3 is TGTGCCAGCAACCTATTGTCAGGAGGGCAGTTCTTC. Its translation is CASNLLSGGQFF.

The V and J genes are TRBV19 and TRBJ2-7; 7 positions agree with TRBD2. V shed 7 bases and J 3 bases; nucleotides not matched to a gene: 9. The CDR3 sequence is 14 residues long. Germline V gene data show CDR1 as LNHDA and CDR2 as SQIVND (reference sequence). This CDR3 reads CASTKGSSGYEQYF. In nucleotides, the CDR3 is TGTGCCAGTACCAAAGGATCTAGCGGCTACGAGCAGTACTTC.

As concerns this clonotype: Being one base from a much bigger clone, this may be a read error. The V call is TRBV29-1, the J call TRBJ1-3, with a tentative D call TRBD1 (6 bases). This CDR3 is 12 amino acids long. The germline V gene has CDR1 SQVTM and CDR2 ANQGSEA. V lost 3 bases and J 8 bases, leaving 11 bases between the germline ends. As DNA, the CDR3 is TGCAGCGTTGAGTTACAGGGAGACACCATATATTTT. It codes for CSVELQGDTIYF.

Of note for this clonotype: A much larger clone sits a single nucleotide away, making a read error possible. The rearrangement joins TRBV3-1 to TRBJ2-7; D possibly corresponds to TRBD1 (6 bases). The CDR3 runs 13 residues. The germline gives CDR1 LGHDT, CDR2 YNNKEL (reference sequence). The CDR3 loop is CASSQRSVGHLNF. In DNA, the CDR3 is TGTGCCAGCAGCCAAAGGTCGGTGGGACACCTTAACTTC.

In its sample, this clonotype was seen a few times. V usage is TRBV19 and J usage is TRBJ2-1; 8 bases fit TRBD2. V lost 3 bases, J lost 9 bases, and 7 bases stayed unmatched. CDR1 is LNHDA, CDR2 SQIVND, per germline (reference sequence). The CDR3 has 14 amino acids. The CDR3 loop reads CASSISGSGGEQFF. CDR3 in DNA: TGTGCCAGTAGTATCAGCGGGAGCGGAGGTGAGCAGTTCTTC.

Details on this clonotype: Given a much more abundant clone one base away, this may be a read error. This chain uses TRBV6-1 with TRBJ1-5, with no clear D. This CDR3 contains 14 residues. Germline values: CDR1 MNHNS, CDR2 SASEGT. Trimming removed 6 bases at V and 6 bases at J, with 15 bases between. In DNA form, the CDR3 reads TGTGCCAGCAGCCGAAAGGGTAAGGGTCAGCCCCAGCATTTT. This gives the protein CASSRKGKGQPQHF.

This clonotype was detected a few times. The chain has TRBV2 and TRBJ2-7, with D perhaps matching TRBD2 (5 bases). The germline V gene encodes CDR1 SNHLY and CDR2 FYNNEI. Trimming shortened V by 6 bases and J by 0 bases, and 15 bases separated the two germline ends. The length of the CDR3 is 15 residues. The CDR3 reads CASRSRAESSYEQYF. The DNA for the CDR3 is TGTGCCAGCAGATCGAGGGCCGAGAGCTCCTACGAGCAGTACTTC.

This clonotype appeared a few times. The rearrangement links TRBV29-1 to TRBJ2-5, with TRBD2 matching 12 bases. CDR1 SQVTM and CDR2 ANQGSEA come from the germline V gene. CDR3 size: 15 residues. Unmatched junction bases numbered 11, after V lost 5 bases and J lost 7 bases. CDR3 sequence (DNA): TGCAGCGTTCCCCAAACCTCTAGCGGGAGGGGGACCCAGTACTTC. It yields the protein CSVPQTSSGRGTQYF.

This clonotype was counted between two and nine times. One base away lies a much larger clone, so this may be a sequencing read error. The rearrangement uses TRBV6-6 and TRBJ1-3; 9 bases are a match to TRBD1. The CDR3 sequence is 15 residues long. Germline V gene sequence: CDR1 MNHNY, CDR2 SVGAGI (reference sequence). CDR3 region: CASSLGGQGGSTIYF. CDR3 in DNA: TGTGCCAGCAGCCTCGGGGGACAGGGAGGAAGCACCATATATTTT.

This rearrangement joins TRBV29-1 to TRBJ2-5, with 8 bases that match TRBD1. There are 14 residues in the CDR3. V lost 3 bases and J lost 5; bases outside the gene matches: 8. Germline CDR1 reads SQVTM; CDR2 reads ANQGSEA. The CDR3 reads CSVDPDRGGETQYF. In DNA form, the CDR3 reads TGCAGCGTTGACCCCGACAGGGGAGGCGAGACCCAGTACTTC.

On this clonotype: This may be a read error, as it is one base from a much larger clone. The chain combines TRBV20-1 with TRBJ2-5; 10 positions match TRBD1. This CDR3 has 15 amino acids. CDR1 and CDR2 from the germline V gene are DFQATT and SNEGSKA (reference sequence). V trimming: 8 bases; J trimming: 6 bases; junction bases outside the gene matches: 15. The DNA for the CDR3 is TGCAGTTCTTACCGGGACAGGGGACGTTTTCAGACCCAGTACTTC. Translating it yields CSSYRDRGRFQTQYF.